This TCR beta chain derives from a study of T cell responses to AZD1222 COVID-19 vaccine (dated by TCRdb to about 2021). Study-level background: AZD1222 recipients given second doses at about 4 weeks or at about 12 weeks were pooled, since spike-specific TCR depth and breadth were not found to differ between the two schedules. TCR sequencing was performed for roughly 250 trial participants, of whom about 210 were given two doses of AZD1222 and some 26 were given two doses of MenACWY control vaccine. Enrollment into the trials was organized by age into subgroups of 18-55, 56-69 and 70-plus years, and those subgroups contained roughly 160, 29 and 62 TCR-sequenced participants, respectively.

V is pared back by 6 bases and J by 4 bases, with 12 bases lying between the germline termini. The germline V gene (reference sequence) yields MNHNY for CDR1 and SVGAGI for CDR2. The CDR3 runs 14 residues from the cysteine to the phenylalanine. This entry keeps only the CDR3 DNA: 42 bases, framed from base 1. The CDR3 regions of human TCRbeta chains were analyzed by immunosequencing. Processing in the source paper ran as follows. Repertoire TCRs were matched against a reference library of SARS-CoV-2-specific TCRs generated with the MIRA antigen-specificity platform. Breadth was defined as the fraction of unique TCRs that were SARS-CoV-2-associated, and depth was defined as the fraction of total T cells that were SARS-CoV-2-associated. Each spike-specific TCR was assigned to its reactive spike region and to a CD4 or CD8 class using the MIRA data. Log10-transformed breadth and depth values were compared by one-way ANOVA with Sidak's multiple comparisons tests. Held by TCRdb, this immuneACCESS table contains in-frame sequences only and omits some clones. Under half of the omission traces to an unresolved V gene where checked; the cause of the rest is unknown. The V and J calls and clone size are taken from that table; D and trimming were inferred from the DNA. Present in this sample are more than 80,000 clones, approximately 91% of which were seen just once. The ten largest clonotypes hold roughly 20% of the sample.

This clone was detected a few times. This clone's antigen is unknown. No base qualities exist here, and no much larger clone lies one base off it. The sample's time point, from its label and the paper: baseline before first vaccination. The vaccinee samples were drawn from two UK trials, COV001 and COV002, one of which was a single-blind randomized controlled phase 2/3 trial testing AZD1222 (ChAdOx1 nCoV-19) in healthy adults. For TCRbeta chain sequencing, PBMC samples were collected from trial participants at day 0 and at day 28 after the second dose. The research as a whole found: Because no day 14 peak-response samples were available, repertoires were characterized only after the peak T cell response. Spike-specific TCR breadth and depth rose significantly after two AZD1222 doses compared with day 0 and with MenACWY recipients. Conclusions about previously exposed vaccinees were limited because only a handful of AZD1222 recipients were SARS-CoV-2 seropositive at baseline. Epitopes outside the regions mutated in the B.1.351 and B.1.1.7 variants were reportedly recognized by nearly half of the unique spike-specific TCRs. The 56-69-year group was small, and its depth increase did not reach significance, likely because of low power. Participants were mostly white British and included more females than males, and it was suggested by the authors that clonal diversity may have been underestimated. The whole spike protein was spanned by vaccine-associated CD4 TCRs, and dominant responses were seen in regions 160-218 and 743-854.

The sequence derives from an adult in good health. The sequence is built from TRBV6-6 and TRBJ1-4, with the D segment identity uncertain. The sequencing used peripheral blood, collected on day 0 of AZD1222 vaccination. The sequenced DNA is TGTGCCAGCAGCTCGGGAACTATTAATGAAAAACTGTTTTTT. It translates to CASSSGTINEKLFF.